This T cell receptor (beta chain) stems from a study of beta chain features in type 1 diabetes. Overall study results and limits: Equally in patients and controls, shorter templates might have been favored by PCR.

The entirety of the isolated RNA underwent reverse transcription, so expressed TCRB transcripts were sequenced. Assay used: immunoSEQ multiplex PCR; TCRdb lists only in-frame clones, some missing. The top ten hold approximately 0.035% of the sample, which has roughly 400,000 clones, approximately 13% seen once. A remark on this clone: Its target is not known.

Trimming took 2 bases from V and 6 from J; bases not matched to a gene: 3. The germline CDR1 and CDR2 sequences are SEHNR and FQNEAQ (reference sequence). This CDR3 comprises 15 residues. The receptor's source is a man aged 25 to 40 in good health. The rearrangement uses TRBV7-9 and TRBJ2-3; 12 bases are a match to TRBD2. Sequencing was done on a sample of naive CD4+ T cells from blood. CDR3: CASSLLAGGLDTQYF. The DNA of the CDR3 is TGTGCCAGCAGCTTACTAGCGGGGGGGCTTGATACGCAGTATTTT.